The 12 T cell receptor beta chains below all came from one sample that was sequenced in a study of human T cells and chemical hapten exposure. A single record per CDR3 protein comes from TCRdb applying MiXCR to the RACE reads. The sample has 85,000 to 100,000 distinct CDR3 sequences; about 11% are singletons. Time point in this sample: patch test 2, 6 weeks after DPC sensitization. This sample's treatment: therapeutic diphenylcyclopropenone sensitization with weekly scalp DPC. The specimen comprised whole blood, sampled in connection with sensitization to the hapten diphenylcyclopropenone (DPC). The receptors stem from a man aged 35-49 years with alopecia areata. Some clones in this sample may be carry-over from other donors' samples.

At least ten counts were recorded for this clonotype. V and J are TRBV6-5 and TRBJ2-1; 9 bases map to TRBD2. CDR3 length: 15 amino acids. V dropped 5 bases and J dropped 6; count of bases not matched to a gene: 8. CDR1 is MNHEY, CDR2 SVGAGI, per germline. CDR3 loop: CASSNAGTSFNEQFF. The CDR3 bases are TGTGCCAGCAGTAATGCCGGGACTAGCTTCAATGAGCAGTTCTTC.

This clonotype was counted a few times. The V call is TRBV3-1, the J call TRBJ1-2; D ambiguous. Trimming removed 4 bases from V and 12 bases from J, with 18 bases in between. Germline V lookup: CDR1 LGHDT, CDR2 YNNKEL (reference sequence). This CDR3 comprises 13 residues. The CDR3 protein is CASSPETGRTNTF. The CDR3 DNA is TGTGCCAGCAGCCCAGAGACTGGACGGACTAACACCTTC.

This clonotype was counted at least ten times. The CDR3 spells CASSQEDRNYGYTF. The DNA of the CDR3 is TGTGCCAGCAGCCAAGAGGACAGAAACTATGGCTACACCTTC. The J gene is TRBJ1-2, the V gene TRBV3-1; tentative D call: TRBD1 (6 bases). This CDR3 has 14 amino acids. Trimming removed 0 bases from V and 2 bases from J, with 7 bases in between. The germline gives CDR1 LGHDT, CDR2 YNNKEL (reference sequence).

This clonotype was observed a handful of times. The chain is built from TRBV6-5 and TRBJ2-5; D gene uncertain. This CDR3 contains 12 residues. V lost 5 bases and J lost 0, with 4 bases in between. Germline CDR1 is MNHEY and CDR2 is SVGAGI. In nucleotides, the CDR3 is TGTGCCAGCAGTCCAGACCAAGAGACCCAGTACTTC. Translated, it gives CASSPDQETQYF.

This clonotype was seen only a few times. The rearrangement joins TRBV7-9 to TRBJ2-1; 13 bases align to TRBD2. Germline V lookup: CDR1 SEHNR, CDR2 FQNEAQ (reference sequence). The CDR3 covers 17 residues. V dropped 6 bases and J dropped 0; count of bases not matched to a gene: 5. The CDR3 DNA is TGTGCCAGCAGGCCGGGACTAGCGGGACCCTCCTACAATGAGCAGTTCTTC. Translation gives CASRPGLAGPSYNEQFF.

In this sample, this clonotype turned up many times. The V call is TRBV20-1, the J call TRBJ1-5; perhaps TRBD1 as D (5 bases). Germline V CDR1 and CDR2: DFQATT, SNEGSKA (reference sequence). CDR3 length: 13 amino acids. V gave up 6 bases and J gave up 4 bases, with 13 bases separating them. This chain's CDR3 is CSAFRDRNQPQHF. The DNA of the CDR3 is TGCAGTGCCTTCCGGGACCGTAATCAGCCCCAGCATTTT.

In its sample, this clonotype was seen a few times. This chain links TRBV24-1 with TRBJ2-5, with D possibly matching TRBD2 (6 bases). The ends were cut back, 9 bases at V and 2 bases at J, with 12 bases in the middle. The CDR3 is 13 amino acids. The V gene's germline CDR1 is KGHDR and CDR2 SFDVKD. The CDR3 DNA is TGTGCCACCGATTCGGGGGTACAAGAGACCCAGTACTTC. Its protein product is CATDSGVQETQYF.

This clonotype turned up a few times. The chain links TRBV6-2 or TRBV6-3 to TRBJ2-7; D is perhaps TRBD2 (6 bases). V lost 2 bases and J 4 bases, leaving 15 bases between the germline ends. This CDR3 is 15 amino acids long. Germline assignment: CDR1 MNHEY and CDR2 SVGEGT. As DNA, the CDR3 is TGTGCCAGCAGTTACGCGGGATCAGCCAGTTACGAGCAGTACGTC. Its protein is CASSYAGSASYEQYV.

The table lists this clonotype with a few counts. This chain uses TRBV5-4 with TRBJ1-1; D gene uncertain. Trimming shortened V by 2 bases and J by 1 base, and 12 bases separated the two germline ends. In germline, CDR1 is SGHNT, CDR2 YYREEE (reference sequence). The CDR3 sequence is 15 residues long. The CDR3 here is CASSLLAGPNTEAFF. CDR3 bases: TGTGCCAGCAGCTTACTGGCAGGCCCGAACACTGAAGCTTTCTTT.

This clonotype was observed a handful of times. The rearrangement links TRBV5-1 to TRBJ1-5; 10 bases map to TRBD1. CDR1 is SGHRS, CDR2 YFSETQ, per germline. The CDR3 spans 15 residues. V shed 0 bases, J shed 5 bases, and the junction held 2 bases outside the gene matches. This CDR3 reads CASSLAGTGDQPQHF. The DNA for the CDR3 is TGCGCCAGCAGCTTGGCCGGGACAGGGGATCAGCCCCAGCATTTT.

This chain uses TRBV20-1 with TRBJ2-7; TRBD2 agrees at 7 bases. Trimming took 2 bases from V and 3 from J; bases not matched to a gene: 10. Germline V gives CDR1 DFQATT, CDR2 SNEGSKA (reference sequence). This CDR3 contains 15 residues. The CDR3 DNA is TGCAGTGCTAGACAAACGGGGGGTGTTATCTACGAGCAGTACGTC. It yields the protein CSARQTGGVIYEQYV.

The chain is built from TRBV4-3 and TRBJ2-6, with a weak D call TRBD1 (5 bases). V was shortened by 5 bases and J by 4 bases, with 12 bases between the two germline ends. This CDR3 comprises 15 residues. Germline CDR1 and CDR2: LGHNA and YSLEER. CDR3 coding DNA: TGCGCCAGCAGCACACAGGTCTCCGGGGCCAACGTCCTGACTTTC. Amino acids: CASSTQVSGANVLTF.